The T cell receptor (beta chain) under discussion was sequenced for a study of blood T cell repertoires in COVID-19. About the study: T cells, B-cell-depleted T cells, or PBMCs supplied cDNA or gDNA.

The germline V gene encodes CDR1 SNHLY and CDR2 FYNNEI. This CDR3 is 12 amino acids long. V lost 7 bases and J lost 5; bases outside the gene matches: 5. In the source study's methods: Nucleated cell number was recorded as an estimate derived from reference gene primer amplification. TCRdb keeps only in-frame clones here, not all; method: immunoSEQ multiplex PCR. D and trimming were read from the DNA, whereas the V and J calls and clone size are those reported in that table. The table includes fewer than 250,000 clones, around 83% detected once. The sequence was obtained from a man aged 45 to 65 with active or convalescent COVID-19. The genes are TRBV2 and TRBJ2-7, with TRBD1 identical over 7 bases. The specimen sequenced was peripheral blood. CDR3 DNA sequence: TGTGCCAGCACGACAGGGAACCACGAGCAGTACTTC. Translation gives CASTTGNHEQYF.